A selection of T cell receptor beta chains follows, all from one sample in a study of glioma-infiltrating T cells after dendritic cell vaccination. Here immunoSEQ multiplex PCR was the method, and the copy in TCRdb shows in-frame clones only, minus some. This sample has tens of thousands of clones; 85% occur once, and the top ten carry about 8.5%. Sequenced material: blood, taken after dendritic cell vaccination. The receptors shown here come from a human donor with glioblastoma. Each CDR3 is given with its conserved first and last residue. Each record gives: J gene, CDR3 length, clone size, V gene, D gene, CDR3 protein, CDR3 DNA. A D gene is named only where the DNA matches it firmly. Clone size is given for some rows only: seen once, a few or many times, or a class if the clone is expanded.

>TRBJ1-6|17|-|TRBV5-4|TRBD1
CASSSGTESSYNSPLHF
TGTGCCAGCAGCTCCGGGACAGAGAGCTCCTATAATTCACCCCTCCACTTT
>TRBJ2-1|18|-|TRBV18|TRBD2
CASSPPGLAGGSYNEQFF
TGTGCCAGCTCACCACCTGGACTAGCGGGAGGTTCCTACAATGAGCAGTTCTTC
>TRBJ2-6|16|-|TRBV28|-
CASSTGLSSGANVLTF
TGTGCCAGCAGTACGGGGTTGAGCTCTGGGGCCAACGTCCTGACTTTC
>TRBJ1-6|13|-|TRBV29-1|-
CSVQRGYGSPLHF
TGCAGCGTGCAAAGGGGGTATGGTTCACCCCTCCACTTT
>TRBJ2-3|13|once|TRBV9|TRBD2
CASSPGGGDTQYF
TGTGCCAGCAGCCCTGGGGGGGGAGATACGCAGTATTTT
>TRBJ1-1|15|-|TRBV18|TRBD1
CASSPGQGGVTEAFF
TGTGCCAGCTCACCGGGACAGGGGGGTGTTACTGAAGCTTTCTTT
>TRBJ2-4|18|-|TRBV4-3|TRBD2
CASSRGNSGTSGVNIQYF
TGCGCCAGCAGCCGTGGAAACTCCGGGACTAGCGGGGTGAACATTCAGTACTTC
>TRBJ2-5|17|few|TRBV7-6|TRBD2
CASSPSIGRGGLETQYF
TGTGCCAGCAGCCCCAGTATTGGGCGGGGGGGCCTAGAGACCCAGTACTTC
>TRBJ2-7|15|-|TRBV7-9|-
CASSLGTSQVYEQYF
TGTGCCAGCTCACTCGGGACATCTCAAGTCTACGAGCAGTACTTC
>TRBJ1-4|15|-|TRBV10-3|TRBD1
CAISESAGGREKLFF
TGTGCCATCAGTGAGTCGGCAGGGGGAAGAGAAAAACTGTTTTTT
>TRBJ2-7|15|-|TRBV21-1|-
CASSRTTGSSYEQYF
TGTGCCAGCAGCAGGACGACAGGGAGCTCCTACGAGCAGTACTTC
>TRBJ2-5|13|once|TRBV18|-
CASSPSREQTQYF
TGTGCCAGCTCACCATCCAGGGAACAGACCCAGTACTTC
>TRBJ2-5|15|-|TRBV9|-
CASSAPGGIAETQYF
TGTGCCAGCAGCGCCCCTGGGGGGATAGCAGAGACCCAGTACTTC
>TRBJ1-2|14|-|TRBV7-2|-
CASSLAPAQGIYTF
TGTGCCAGCAGCTTAGCCCCCGCGCAGGGAATCTACACCTTC
>TRBJ2-2|15|once|TRBV27|TRBD1
CASSSRQGASGELFF
TGTGCCAGCAGTTCTCGACAGGGGGCGTCCGGGGAGCTGTTTTTT
>TRBJ1-1|15|-|TRBV13|TRBD1
CASSARQGMNTEAFF
TGTGCCAGCAGCGCCCGACAGGGGATGAACACTGAAGCTTTCTTT
>TRBJ1-2|15|-|TRBV4-1|-
CASSQERGLNYGYTF
TGCGCCAGCAGCCAAGAGCGGGGTCTAAACTATGGCTACACCTTC
>TRBJ2-3|13|-|TRBV9|-
CASSVGLSDTQYF
TGTGCCAGCAGCGTCGGACTGTCTGATACGCAGTATTTT
>TRBJ2-2|15|-|TRBV5-1|-
CASSPDGINTGELFF
TGCGCCAGCAGTCCGGACGGGATAAACACCGGGGAGCTGTTTTTT
>TRBJ2-3|18|-|TRBV9|TRBD2
CASSAEPGTSGATDTQYF
TGTGCCAGCAGCGCTGAACCCGGGACTAGCGGGGCCACAGATACGCAGTATTTT
>TRBJ2-7|14|-|TRBV5-6|-
CASSLVEEGYEQYF
TGTGCCAGCAGCTTGGTGGAGGAAGGGTACGAGCAGTACTTC
>TRBJ2-5|15|few|TRBV11-2|TRBD2
CASTWRGGLASEQYF
TGTGCCAGCACCTGGAGGGGGGGACTAGCTAGTGAGCAGTACTTC
>TRBJ2-2|16|once|TRBV19|TRBD2
CASSILSGRGTGELFF
TGTGCCAGTAGTATTCTCTCAGGGAGGGGCACCGGGGAGCTGTTTTTT
>TRBJ1-3|14|-|TRBV6-5|-
CASSADISGNTIYF
TGTGCCAGCAGTGCGGACATCTCTGGAAACACCATATATTTT
>TRBJ1-5|16|-|TRBV6-6|-
CASSYSSGDGNQPQHF
TGTGCCAGCAGTTACTCTTCAGGGGATGGGAATCAGCCCCAGCATTTT
>TRBJ2-3|15|-|TRBV29-1|TRBD1
CSVEGDRDSTDTQYF
TGCAGCGTTGAAGGGGACAGAGATAGCACAGATACGCAGTATTTT
>TRBJ1-2|16|-|TRBV18|TRBD1
CASSLNQGGADYGYTF
TGTGCCAGCTCACTCAACCAGGGGGGCGCTGACTATGGCTACACCTTC
>TRBJ1-4|14|-|TRBV5-6|TRBD1
CASSWDRADEKLFF
TGTGCCAGCAGCTGGGACAGGGCTGATGAAAAACTGTTTTTT
>TRBJ2-7|14|-|TRBV4-1|TRBD2
CASSHATSYYEQYF
TGCGCCAGCAGCCACGCGACTAGCTACTACGAGCAGTACTTC
>TRBJ1-2|18|-|TRBV7-3|TRBD1
CASSLLHRTGLSNYGYTF
TGTGCCAGCAGCTTATTACATCGGACAGGGCTTTCGAACTATGGCTACACCTTC
>TRBJ2-6|16|few|TRBV19|-
CASSIFSGSGANVLTF
TGTGCCAGTAGTATATTTTCAGGGTCTGGGGCCAACGTCCTGACTTTC
>TRBJ2-7|16|-|TRBV18|TRBD1
CASSPGQGVGTYEQYF
TGTGCCAGCTCACCGGGACAGGGAGTTGGTACCTACGAGCAGTACTTC
>TRBJ1-2|12|few|TRBV6-6|-
CASMGSSYGYTF
TGTGCCAGCATGGGCAGTTCCTATGGCTACACCTTC
>TRBJ2-1|15|-|TRBV7-9|TRBD1
CASSLVGTGDNEQFF
TGTGCCAGCAGCTTAGTGGGGACAGGCGATAATGAGCAGTTCTTC
>TRBJ1-2|15|-|TRBV5-6|TRBD1
CASSLDAGGAGGYTF
TGTGCCAGCAGCTTGGACGCAGGGGGCGCGGGAGGCTACACCTTC
>TRBJ2-2|15|-|TRBV5-1|TRBD2
CASSLAGANTGELFF
TGCGCCAGCAGCTTAGCGGGAGCTAACACCGGGGAGCTGTTTTTT